Listed below are T cell receptor beta chains from one sample, sequenced in a study of low-dose radiotherapy and immunotherapy resistance in tumors. Each CDR3 protein is one row after TCRdb ran MiXCR on the reads. The sample has roughly 76,000 distinct CDR3 sequences, approximately 20% seen once; the top ten hold about 5.9%. The sample consisted of PBMCs, taken before treatment. These receptors were taken from a male donor with prostate cancer. Both conserved end residues are trimmed from each CDR3.

TRBV28,ASSVRDNSYEQY
TRBV20-1,SARSLPGEWPDTQY
TRBV24-1,ATDRNNEQF
TRBV19,ASSSQGAGMGEQY
TRBV7-2,ASSLRGQGLRGYT
TRBV5-1,ASTAAGNTEAF
TRBV27,ASSRGDSYEQY
TRBV21-1,ASSANRHLNTGELF
TRBV6-1,ASGNLADTDTQY
TRBV6-2/TRBV6-3,ASSYRGGGITGANVLT
TRBV6-1,ASSEHGTGQETQY
TRBV7-2,ASSNPSGLAGELF
TRBV5-1,ASSPGTVVGNEQF
TRBV7-9,ASSFSNYNEQF
TRBV29-1,SVGGGVSGPGYT
TRBV7-7,ASSPNRPSGNNEQF
TRBV11-2,ASSYDRTDTQY
TRBV20-1,SASPEGAMYSNQPQH
TRBV4-2,ASSPSPGTSGGTDTQY
TRBV20-1,SARGDAAREQF
TRBV6-8,ASHVPFGSNTEAF
TRBV20-1,SARIGDGSVISPLH
TRBV19,ASSILRDRGSEKLF
TRBV6-5,ASRGQALGNTEAF
TRBV12-3/TRBV12-4,ASGGDRGGNEQF
TRBV10-3,AIANGQGTDTQY
TRBV25-1,ASSANPGQGRTDTQY
TRBV5-6,ASSLVSVNTEAF
TRBV21-1,ASSKATAGRRTSEQY
TRBV12-3/TRBV12-4,ASSLDGLWRGVGNIQY
TRBV29-1,SAKPWGLNTEAF
TRBV5-1,ASRPSGALHSYEQY
TRBV20-1,SAMKVRQTGRDAWGETQY
TRBV12-3/TRBV12-4,ASSLVGFNYGYT
TRBV6-1,ATTGTVNTEAF
TRBV6-5,ASSKHVSYEQY
TRBV12-3/TRBV12-4,ASSPDRTTNTGELF
TRBV6-5,ASSYSPSGIQETQY
TRBV7-2,ASSLDTGFFQPQH
TRBV5-1,ASSLRQDAYSNQPQH
TRBV20-1,SASLVGSNQETQY
TRBV28,ASSLSPGQSQPQH
TRBV12-3/TRBV12-4,ASSRDGGTEAF
TRBV3-1,ASTGTSYEQF
TRBV20-1,SAQRGLRSVGNQPQH
TRBV23-1,ASSQSAGIGNTIY
TRBV7-8,ASTLLGGAGELF
TRBV2,ASSGAGANTEAF